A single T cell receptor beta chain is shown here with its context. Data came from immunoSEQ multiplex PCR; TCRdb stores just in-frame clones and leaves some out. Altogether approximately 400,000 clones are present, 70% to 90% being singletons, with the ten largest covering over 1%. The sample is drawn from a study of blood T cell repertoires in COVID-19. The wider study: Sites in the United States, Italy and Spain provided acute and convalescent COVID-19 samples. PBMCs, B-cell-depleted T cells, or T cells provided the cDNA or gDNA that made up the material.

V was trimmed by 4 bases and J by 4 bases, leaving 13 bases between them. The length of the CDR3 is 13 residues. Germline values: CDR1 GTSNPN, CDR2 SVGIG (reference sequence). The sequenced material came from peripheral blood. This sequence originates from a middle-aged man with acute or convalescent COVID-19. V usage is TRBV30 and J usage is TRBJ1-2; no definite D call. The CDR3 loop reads CAWTEANGYGYTF. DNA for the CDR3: TGTGCCTGGACCGAAGCCAATGGCTATGGCTACACCTTC.